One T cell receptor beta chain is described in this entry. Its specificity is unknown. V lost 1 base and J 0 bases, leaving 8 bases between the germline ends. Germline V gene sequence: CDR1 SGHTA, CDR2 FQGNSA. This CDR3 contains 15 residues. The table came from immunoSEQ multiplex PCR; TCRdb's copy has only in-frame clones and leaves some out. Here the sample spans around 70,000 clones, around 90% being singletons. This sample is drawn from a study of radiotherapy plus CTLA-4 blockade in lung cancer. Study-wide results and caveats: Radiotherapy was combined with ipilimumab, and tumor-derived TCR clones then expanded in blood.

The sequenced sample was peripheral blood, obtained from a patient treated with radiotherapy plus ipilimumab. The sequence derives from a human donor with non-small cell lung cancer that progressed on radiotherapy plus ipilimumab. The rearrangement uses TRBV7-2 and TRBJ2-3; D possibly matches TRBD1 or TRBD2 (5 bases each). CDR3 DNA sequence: TGTGCCAGCAGCTTAGGGGGGACCAGCACAGATACGCAGTATTTT. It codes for CASSLGGTSTDTQYF.